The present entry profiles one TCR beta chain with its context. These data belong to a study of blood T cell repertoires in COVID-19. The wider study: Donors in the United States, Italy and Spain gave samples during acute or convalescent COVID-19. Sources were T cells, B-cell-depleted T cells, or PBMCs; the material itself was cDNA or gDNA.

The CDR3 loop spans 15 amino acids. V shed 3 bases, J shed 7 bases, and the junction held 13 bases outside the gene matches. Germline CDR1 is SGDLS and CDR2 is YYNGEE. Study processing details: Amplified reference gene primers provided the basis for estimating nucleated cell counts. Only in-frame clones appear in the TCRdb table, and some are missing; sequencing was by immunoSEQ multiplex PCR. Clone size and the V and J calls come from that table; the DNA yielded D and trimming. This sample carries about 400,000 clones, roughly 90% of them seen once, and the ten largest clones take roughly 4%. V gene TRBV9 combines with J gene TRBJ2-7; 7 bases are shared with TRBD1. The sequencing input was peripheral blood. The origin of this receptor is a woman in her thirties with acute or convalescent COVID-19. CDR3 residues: CASSEGGQEESEQYF. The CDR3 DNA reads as TGTGCCAGCAGCGAGGGCGGACAGGAGGAGAGTGAGCAGTACTTC.